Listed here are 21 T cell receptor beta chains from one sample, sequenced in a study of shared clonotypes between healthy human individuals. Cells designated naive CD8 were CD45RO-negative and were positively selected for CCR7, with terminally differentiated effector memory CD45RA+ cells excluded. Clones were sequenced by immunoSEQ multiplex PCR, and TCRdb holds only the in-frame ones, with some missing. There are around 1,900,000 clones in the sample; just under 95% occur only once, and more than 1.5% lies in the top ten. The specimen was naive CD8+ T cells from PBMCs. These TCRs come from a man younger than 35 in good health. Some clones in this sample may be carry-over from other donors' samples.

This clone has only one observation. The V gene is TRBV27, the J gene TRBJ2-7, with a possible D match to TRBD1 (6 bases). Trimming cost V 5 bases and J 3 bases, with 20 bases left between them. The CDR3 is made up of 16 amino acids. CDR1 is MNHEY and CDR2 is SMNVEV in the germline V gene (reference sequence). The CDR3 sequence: CASSPIVDRPLYEQYF. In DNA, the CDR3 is TGTGCCAGCAGTCCCATCGTTGACAGGCCGCTCTACGAGCAGTACTTC.

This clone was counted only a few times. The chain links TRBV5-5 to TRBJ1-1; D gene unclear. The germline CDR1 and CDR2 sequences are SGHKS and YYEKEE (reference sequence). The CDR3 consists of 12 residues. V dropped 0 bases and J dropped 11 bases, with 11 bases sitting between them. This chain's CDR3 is CASSLEGIAAFF. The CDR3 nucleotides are TGTGCCAGCAGCTTGGAAGGGATCGCGGCTTTCTTT.

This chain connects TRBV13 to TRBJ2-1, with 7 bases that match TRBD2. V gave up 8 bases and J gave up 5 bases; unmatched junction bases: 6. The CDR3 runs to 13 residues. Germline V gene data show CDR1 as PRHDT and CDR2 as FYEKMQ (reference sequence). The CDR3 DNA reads TGTGCCAGCTCGGGTAGCGGGCACAATGAGCAGTTCTTC. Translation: CASSGSGHNEQFF.

CDR3 DNA: TGTGCCAGCAGTTCACTCCGGGACAGTAAAAAGAACACTGAAGCTTTCTTT. Amino acid sequence: CASSSLRDSKKNTEAFF. The chain employs TRBV28 and TRBJ1-1, with 7 bases fitting TRBD1. The V segment lost 4 bases and the J segment 1 base; nucleotides outside the gene matches: 12. The CDR3 is made up of 17 amino acids. CDR1 MDHEN and CDR2 SYDVKM come from the germline V gene.

As DNA, the CDR3 is TGTGCCAGCAGCCCCCTGGGAACGGGGAACACTGAAGCTTTCTTT. Translating gives CASSPLGTGNTEAFF. The gene calls are TRBV9 and TRBJ1-1, with D unclear. Germline CDR1 reads SGDLS; CDR2 reads YYNGEE. The V end lost 4 bases, the J end lost 1 base, and 14 bases lay between the germline ends. The CDR3 is 15 residues long.

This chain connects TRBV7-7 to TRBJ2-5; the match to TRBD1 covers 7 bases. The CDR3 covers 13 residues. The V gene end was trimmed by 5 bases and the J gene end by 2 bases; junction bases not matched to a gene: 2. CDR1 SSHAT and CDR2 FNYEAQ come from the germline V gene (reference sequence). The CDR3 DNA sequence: TGTGCCAGCAGCCGGGACAGACAAGAGACCCAGTACTTC. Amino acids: CASSRDRQETQYF. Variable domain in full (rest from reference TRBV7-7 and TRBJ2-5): GAGVSQSPRYKVTKRGQDVTLRCDPISSHATLYWYQQALGQGPEFLTYFNYEAQPDKSGLPSDRFSAERPEGSISTLTIQRTEQRDSAMYRCASSRDRQETQYFGPGTRLLVL.

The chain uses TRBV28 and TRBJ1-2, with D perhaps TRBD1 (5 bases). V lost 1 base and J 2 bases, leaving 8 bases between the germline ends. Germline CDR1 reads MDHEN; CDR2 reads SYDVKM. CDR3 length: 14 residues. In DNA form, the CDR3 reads TGTGCCAGCAGTTTATCCCCAGGGAACTATGGCTACACCTTC. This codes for CASSLSPGNYGYTF.

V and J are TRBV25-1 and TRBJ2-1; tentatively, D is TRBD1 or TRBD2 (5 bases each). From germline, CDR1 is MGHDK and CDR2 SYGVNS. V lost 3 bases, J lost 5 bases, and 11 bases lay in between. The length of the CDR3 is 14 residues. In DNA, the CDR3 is TGTGCCAGCAGTGACCACATGGGGGACAATGAGCAGTTCTTC. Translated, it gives CASSDHMGDNEQFF. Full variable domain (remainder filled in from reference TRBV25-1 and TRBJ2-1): EADIYQTPRYLVIGTGKKITLECSQTMGHDKMYWYQQDPGMELHLIHYSYGVNSTEKGDLSSESTVSRIRTEHFPLTLESARPSHTSQYLCASSDHMGDNEQFFGPGTRLTVL.

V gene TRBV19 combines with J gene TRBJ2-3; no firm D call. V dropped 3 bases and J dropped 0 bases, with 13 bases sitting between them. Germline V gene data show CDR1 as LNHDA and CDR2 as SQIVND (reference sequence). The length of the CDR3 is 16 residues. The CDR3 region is CASSMAGLQSTDTQYF. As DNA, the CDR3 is TGTGCCAGTAGTATGGCAGGCCTCCAAAGCACAGATACGCAGTATTTT.

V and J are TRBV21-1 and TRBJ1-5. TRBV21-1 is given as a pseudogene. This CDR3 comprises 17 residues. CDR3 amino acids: CASITGGGSYTGQPQHF. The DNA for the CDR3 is TGTGCCAGCATCACGGGAGGGGGGAGTTATACTGGGCAGCCCCAGCATTTT.

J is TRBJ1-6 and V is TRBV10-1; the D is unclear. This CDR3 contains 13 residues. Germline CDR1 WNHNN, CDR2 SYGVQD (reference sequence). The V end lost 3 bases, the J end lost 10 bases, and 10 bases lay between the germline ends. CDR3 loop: CASSDPGNSPLHF. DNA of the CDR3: TGCGCCAGCAGTGATCCGGGAAACTCACCCCTCCACTTT.

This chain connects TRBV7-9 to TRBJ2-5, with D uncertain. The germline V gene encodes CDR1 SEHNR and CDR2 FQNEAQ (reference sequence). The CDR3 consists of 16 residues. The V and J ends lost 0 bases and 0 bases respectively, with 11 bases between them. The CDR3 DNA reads TGTGCCAGCAGCTTAGCGGTCCAGGCGTACCAAGAGACCCAGTACTTC. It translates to CASSLAVQAYQETQYF.

The CDR3 region is CASSSGQGLVDEQFF. CDR3 bases: TGTGCCAGCAGTAGCGGACAGGGCCTCGTAGATGAGCAGTTCTTC. V usage is TRBV28 and J usage is TRBJ2-1, with 8 bases fitting TRBD1. The CDR3 extends over 15 amino acids. Germline V CDR1 and CDR2: MDHEN, SYDVKM. The J segment lost 8 bases and the V segment lost 5 bases, leaving 11 bases of the junction unmatched.

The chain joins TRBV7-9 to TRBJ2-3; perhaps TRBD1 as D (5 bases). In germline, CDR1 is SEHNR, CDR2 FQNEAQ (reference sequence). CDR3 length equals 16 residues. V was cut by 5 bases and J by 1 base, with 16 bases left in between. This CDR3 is CASSQTGPLGTDTQYF. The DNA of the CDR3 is TGTGCCAGCAGCCAAACAGGTCCTCTCGGCACAGATACGCAGTATTTT.

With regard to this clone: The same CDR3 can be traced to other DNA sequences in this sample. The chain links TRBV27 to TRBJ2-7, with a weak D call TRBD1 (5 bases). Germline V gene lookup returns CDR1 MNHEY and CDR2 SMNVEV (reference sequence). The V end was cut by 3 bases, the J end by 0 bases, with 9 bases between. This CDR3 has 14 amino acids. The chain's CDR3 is CASSFQGSSYEQYF. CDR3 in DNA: TGTGCCAGCAGTTTTCAGGGTTCCTCCTACGAGCAGTACTTC.

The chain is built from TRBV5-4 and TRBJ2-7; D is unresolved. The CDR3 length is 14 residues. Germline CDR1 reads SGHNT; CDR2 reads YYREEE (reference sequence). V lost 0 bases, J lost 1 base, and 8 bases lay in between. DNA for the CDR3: TGTGCCAGCAGCTTGGCCCCCGTATCCTACGAGCAGTACTTC. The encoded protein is CASSLAPVSYEQYF.

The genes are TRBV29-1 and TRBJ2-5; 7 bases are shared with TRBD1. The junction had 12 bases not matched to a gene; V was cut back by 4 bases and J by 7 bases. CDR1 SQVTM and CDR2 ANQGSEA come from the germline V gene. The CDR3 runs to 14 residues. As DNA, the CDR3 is TGCAGCGTTGTTACAGGGGTGGCCAGGGGGACCCAGTACTTC. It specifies CSVVTGVARGTQYF.

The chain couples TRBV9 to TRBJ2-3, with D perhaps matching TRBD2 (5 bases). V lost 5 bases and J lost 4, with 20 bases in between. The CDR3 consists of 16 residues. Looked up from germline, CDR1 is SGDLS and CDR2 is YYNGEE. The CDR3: CASSKIGGAWADTQYF. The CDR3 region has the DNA TGTGCCAGCAGTAAGATCGGAGGAGCTTGGGCAGATACGCAGTATTTT. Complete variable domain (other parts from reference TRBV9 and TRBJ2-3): DSGVTQTPKHLITATGQRVTLRCSPRSGDLSVYWYQQSLDQGLQFLIQYYNGEERAKGNILERFSAQQFPDLHSELNLSSLELGDSALYFCASSKIGGAWADTQYFGPGTRLTVL.

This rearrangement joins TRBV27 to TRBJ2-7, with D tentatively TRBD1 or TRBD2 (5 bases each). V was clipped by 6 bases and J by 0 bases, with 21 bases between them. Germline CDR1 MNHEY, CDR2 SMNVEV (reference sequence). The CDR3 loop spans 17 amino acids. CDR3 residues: CASSRDLGTESSYEQYF. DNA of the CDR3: TGTGCCAGCAGCAGGGACCTGGGGACGGAGAGCTCCTACGAGCAGTACTTC.

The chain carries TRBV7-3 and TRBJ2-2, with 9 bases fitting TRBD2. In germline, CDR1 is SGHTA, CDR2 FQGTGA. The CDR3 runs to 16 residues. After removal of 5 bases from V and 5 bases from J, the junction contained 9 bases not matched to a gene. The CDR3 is CASSELAGAVTGELFF. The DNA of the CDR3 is TGTGCCAGCAGCGAGTTAGCGGGAGCCGTAACCGGGGAGCTGTTTTTT.

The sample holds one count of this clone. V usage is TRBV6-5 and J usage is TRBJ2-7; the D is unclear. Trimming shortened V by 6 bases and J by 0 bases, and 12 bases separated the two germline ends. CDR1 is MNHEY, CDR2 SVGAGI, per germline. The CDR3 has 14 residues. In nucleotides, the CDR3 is TGTGCCAGCAGCCTTAGCTGGAGCTCCTACGAGCAGTACTTC. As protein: CASSLSWSSYEQYF.